These 5 T cell receptor beta chains were sequenced from one sample in a study of control samples from healthy donors and cancer patients. Some clones are missing from TCRdb's copy, which holds only in-frame ones; the method was immunoSEQ multiplex PCR. The repertoire holds under 85,000 clones, with 94% as singletons. What was sequenced was blood. The receptor set was obtained from a woman between 40 and 50 years old in good health.

Only one count was recorded for this clone. The chain is built from TRBV30 and TRBJ1-3, with 8 bases identical to TRBD1. The CDR3 is made up of 15 amino acids. Germline CDR1 and CDR2: GTSNPN and SVGIG (reference sequence). The junction had 5 bases not matched to a gene; V was cut back by 1 base and J by 3 bases. The CDR3 nucleotides read TGTGCCTGGAGTGGGACAGGGATGGGTGGAAACACCATATATTTT. Translating it yields CAWSGTGMGGNTIYF. The complete variable domain, with remaining parts taken from reference TRBV30 and TRBJ1-3, reads SQTIHQWPATLVQPVGSPLSLECTVEGTSNPNLYWYRQAAGRGLQLLFYSVGIGQISSEVPQNLSASRPQDRQFILSSKKLLLSDSGFYLCAWSGTGMGGNTIYFGEGSWLTVV.

In regard to this clone: Other DNA sequences in this sample translate to the same CDR3. This chain connects TRBV6-5 to TRBJ2-2; D call uncertain. This CDR3 spans 15 amino acids. Trimming pared 0 bases from V and 4 bases from J, leaving 9 bases between. CDR1 MNHEY and CDR2 SVGAGI come from the germline V gene. In nucleotides, the CDR3 is TGTGCCAGCAGTTACTCGACCAGGTTCACCGGGGAGCTGTTTTTT. This translates into CASSYSTRFTGELFF.

This chain connects TRBV28 to TRBJ1-2; D remains ambiguous. Trimming took 8 bases from V and 4 from J, leaving 14 bases between them. Germline values: CDR1 MDHEN, CDR2 SYDVKM. The CDR3 is 13 residues long. CDR3 sequence (DNA): TGTGCCAGCGGATGGACCGGCTCCTATGGCTACACCTTC. Amino acids: CASGWTGSYGYTF.

This rearrangement joins TRBV5-6 to TRBJ2-5; 9 bases fit TRBD2. The germline V gene encodes CDR1 SGHDT and CDR2 YYEEEE. V lost 1 base and J lost 5; bases outside the gene matches: 6. This CDR3 is built from 15 residues. The CDR3 DNA follows: TGTGCCAGCAGCTTGATGCGGGGGGGATTGGAGACCCAGTACTTC. Its translation: CASSLMRGGLETQYF. Based on the CDR3 plus reference TRBV5-6 and TRBJ2-5, the full variable domain is DAGVTQSPTHLIKTRGQQVTLRCSPKSGHDTVSWYQQALGQGPQFIFQYYEEEERQRGNFPDRFSGHQFPNYSSELNVNALLLGDSALYLCASSLMRGGLETQYFGPGTRLLVL.

The CDR3 DNA sequence: TGTGCCAGCTCCAAAGACCTGTCGGGGACTGAAGCTTTCTTT. This gives the protein CASSKDLSGTEAFF. The rearrangement links TRBV2 to TRBJ1-1, with unresolved D. The V end was cut by 8 bases, the J end by 5 bases, with 18 bases between. The CDR3 totals 14 residues. From germline, CDR1 is SNHLY and CDR2 FYNNEI.